This T cell receptor beta chain was profiled in a study of blood T cell repertoires in COVID-19. Study background: Samples of COVID-19 (acute and convalescent) were obtained from the United States, Italy and Spain. PBMCs, B-cell-depleted T cells, or T cells provided the cDNA or gDNA that made up the material.

Per the study methods: Amplification with reference gene primers provided the estimates of nucleated cell counts. Only in-frame clones appear in the TCRdb table, and some are missing; sequencing was by immunoSEQ multiplex PCR. V and J calls and clone size come straight from that table; D and trimming were deduced from the DNA. Among around 70,000 clones listed, around nine tenths were seen once. In this sample, this clone turned up once. With 3 bases removed from V and 3 bases from J, the gap between germline ends came to 12 bases. The germline V gene has CDR1 SGDLS and CDR2 YYNGEE. This CDR3 contains 14 residues.

The V call is TRBV9, the J call TRBJ1-1; D is ambiguous. The TCR was taken from an elderly woman with active or convalescent COVID-19. The sequencing sample was made of peripheral blood. CDR3 sequence: CASSERIEDTEAFF. In nucleotides, the CDR3 is TGTGCCAGCAGCGAGCGGATAGAAGACACTGAAGCTTTCTTT. Complete variable domain (other parts from reference TRBV9 and TRBJ1-1): DSGVTQTPKHLITATGQRVTLRCSPRSGDLSVYWYQQSLDQGLQFLIQYYNGEERAKGNILERFSAQQFPDLHSELNLSSLELGDSALYFCASSERIEDTEAFFGQGTRLTVV.